This T cell receptor beta chain was identified during a study of Ad26.COV2.S vaccination and SARS-CoV-2 variants. Study information: Recipients of Ad26.COV2.S got it intramuscularly, once or twice 56 days apart.

Using immunoSEQ multiplex PCR, the repertoire was profiled, and TCRdb retains in-frame clones only, with some absent. Counted here are around 380,000 clones, 80% to 90% occurring once; the ten biggest clones make up 3.5%. Treatment: some 20 received Ad26.COV2.S at low or high dose, single or two shots; a few received placebo; per-sample allocation not given. Specimens were obtained on day 63 following the first vaccine or placebo injection. The receptor was derived from a person between 18 and 59 years old who received the Ad26.COV2.S COVID-19 vaccine or a placebo. The source material was peripheral blood, sampled in a trial of Ad26.COV2.S vaccine versus placebo.

The CDR3 DNA is TGTGCCAGCAGTTACGGGGGGGGCCACACCTACGAGCAGTACTTC. It encodes CASSYGGGHTYEQYF. The chain uses TRBV6-6 and TRBJ2-7; D perhaps matches TRBD2 (7 bases). Trimming shortened V by 2 bases and J by 2 bases, and 13 bases separated the two germline ends. In germline, CDR1 is MNHNY, CDR2 SVGAGI (reference sequence). This CDR3 has 15 amino acids.